Listed here are 6 T cell receptor beta chains from one sample, sequenced in a study of cytomegalovirus exposure and HLA in healthy donors. PCR involved 60 Vbeta and 13 Jbeta primers. Sequencing used immunoSEQ multiplex PCR; TCRdb keeps in-frame clones, though not all of them. The sample lists 90,000 to 110,000 clones, almost 70% occurring once. The sample taken for sequencing was PBMCs. The origin of the receptors is a man under 40 in good health and CMV-seronegative.

The chain couples TRBV15 to TRBJ2-1; TRBD2 matches 12 bases. Germline V gene data show CDR1 as LNHNV and CDR2 as YYDKDF (reference sequence). The CDR3 covers 17 residues. The V and J ends lost 0 bases and 5 bases, in that order; junction bases with no gene match: 5. CDR3 DNA: TGTGCCACCAGCAGAGATTGGGCTAGCGGGAGGGACAATGAGCAGTTCTTC. Translating it yields CATSRDWASGRDNEQFF.

This chain links TRBV2 with TRBJ2-5; 10 bases line up with TRBD1. The germline CDR1 and CDR2 sequences are SNHLY and FYNNEI. The CDR3 is made up of 14 amino acids. V trimming: 6 bases; J trimming: 2 bases; junction bases outside the gene matches: 3. Here the CDR3 DNA reads TGTGCCAGCAGGGCGGACAGGGGGCAAGAGACCCAGTACTTC. Translated: CASRADRGQETQYF.

The chain uses TRBV6-5 and TRBJ1-4; tentatively, D is TRBD1 (5 bases). Germline V gene lookup returns CDR1 MNHEY and CDR2 SVGAGI. V was cut by 2 bases and J by 7 bases, with 14 bases left in between. This CDR3 is built from 15 residues. The chain's CDR3 is CASSYLPGGGEKLFF. Here the CDR3 DNA reads TGTGCCAGCAGTTACCTCCCGGGGGGGGGTGAAAAACTGTTTTTT.

The chain combines TRBV6-5 with TRBJ1-2; 8 nucleotides line up with TRBD1. CDR1 is MNHEY and CDR2 is SVGAGI in the germline V gene. The CDR3 has 15 residues. V gave up 6 bases and J gave up 8 bases; unmatched junction bases: 14. The CDR3 loop reads CASRIRGREVGGYTF. The CDR3 DNA follows: TGTGCCAGCAGAATCAGGGGGCGCGAGGTCGGGGGCTACACCTTC.

The J gene is TRBJ2-5, the V gene TRBV7-9; D ambiguous. The CDR3 is made up of 15 amino acids. V lost 1 base to trimming and J lost 5 bases, with 14 bases between them. Germline assignment: CDR1 SEHNR and CDR2 FQNEAQ (reference sequence). The CDR3 coding sequence is TGTGCCAGCAGCTTAGGACATCGGAATGGGGAGACCCAGTACTTC. This sequence encodes CASSLGHRNGETQYF.

The CDR3 is CASSTLAGGSDTQYF. CDR3 coding DNA: TGTGCCAGCAGTACACTAGCGGGAGGATCAGATACGCAGTATTTT. The chain uses TRBV6-5 and TRBJ2-3; 12 positions agree with TRBD2. CDR3 length equals 15 residues. V lost 5 bases, J lost 4 bases, and 4 bases stayed unmatched. CDR1 is MNHEY and CDR2 is SVGAGI in the germline V gene.